The present entry profiles one T cell receptor beta chain with its context. Its antigen is unknown. No qualities accompany the bases; no much larger clone lies one base away. The CDR3 numbers 15 residues from cysteine through phenylalanine. CDR3 DNA is the only sequence kept; it has 45 bases, read in frame from the first base. Based on the germline V gene (reference sequence), the CDR1 and CDR2 sequences are DFQATT and SNEGSKA. V trim: 1 base; J trim: 0 bases; unmatched bases: 5. Receptors were amplified or captured by PCR. TCRdb records NextSeq 500 as the sequencer. Bulk TCR libraries were made following a previously described method, with the TCR primers given in Table S5. The Qiagen AllPrep DNA/RNA kit was used to purify total RNA. Before any analysis, reads coming from multiple sequencing runs of the same library were combined into one pool. In the paper's pipeline: Reads were retained only if their TCR constant sequence matched exactly, and those retained reads were trimmed to 150 nt and grouped according to their 12-nt molecular barcodes. Reads in each barcode group were sub-clustered using a 15% Levenshtein threshold, and a quality-weighted consensus sequence was built for each RNA molecule. Non-functional sequences were discarded, and so were lower-count sequences lying one edit away from another sequence. Barcode sub-clusters with fewer than 20% of the maximum read count were removed, based on fitting two negative binomial distributions. TCRdb trimmed public reads at Q25 via fastp, called clones via MiXCR and kept in-frame beta chains. Merged by CDR3 protein, the rows form single entries marked with the most common genes and DNA. These V and J calls derive from TCRdb rather than the authors' analysis. This sample is represented by 97,000 or so distinct CDR3 sequences; roughly 24% of them were singletons. The top ten clones comprise roughly 1% of the sample.

The data belong to a study of molecular identifiers for immune sequencing clone quantification (dated by TCRdb to 2017 to 2018). Background on the whole study: For a replicate experiment, the RNA from either approximately 20,000 or 100,000 naive CD8 T cells was divided into five aliquots, and four of those aliquots went on to sequencing. The study was a methods study using CD8 T cells to benchmark molecular-identifier clustering-based TCR repertoire sequencing (MIDCIRS) and TCR RNA copy counting. Study-wide findings and limitations: Around 2.9 recovered TCR RNA copies per cell were obtained by modeling, versus about 10 by digital PCR, implying a capture efficiency of about 30%. Spiked-in Jurkat TCR RNA equivalent to a single cell was reported to be detectable even among 980,000 or so naive CD8 T cells. When barcode sub-clustering was not used, chimeric consensus sequences inflated TCR diversity, with chimeras reaching as high as 47%. Highly expanded clone sizes could be underestimated if identical TCR molecules share a barcode. The naive libraries included spiked-in Jurkat TCR RNA (about 9 copies' worth), and this Jurkat TCR RNA is not part of the donor repertoire. Clones above 20 RNA copies held over 99% of molecules in CMV-specific effector cells but under 1% in naive cells.

Libraries of naive CD8 T cells were built from anywhere between roughly 18,000 and 1,000,000 sorted cells, with 10%, 30% or 50% of the purified RNA used. Naive CD8 T cells, defined as CD8+CD4-CCR7+CD45RA+, were FACS-sorted into RLT Plus buffer on a BD FACSAria II. Detection sensitivity was tested by spiking Jurkat RNA equal to some 11 TCR copies' worth into samples containing about 18,000-1,000,000 naive CD8 T cells. Enrichment of CD8 T cells was done with RosetteSep CD8+ T Cell Enrichment Cocktail plus Ficoll-Paque, and ACK red cell lysis came afterward. The chain was built from TRBV20-1 and TRBJ2-7, with TRBD2 matching 8 junction bases. This clonotype was sampled from a human donor in good health. Some libraries in this study had Jurkat cell RNA spiked in. The sample comprised naive CD8+ T cells from blood, with Jurkat cell RNA spiked in. The label giving this sample's cell subset or site can be read as: FACS-sorted CD8+CD4-CCR7+CD45RA+ naive T cells. The nucleotides read TGCAGTGCTAGAGTGCCGCGGGAGGCCTCCTACGAGCAGTACTTC. Its translation is CSARVPREASYEQYF.